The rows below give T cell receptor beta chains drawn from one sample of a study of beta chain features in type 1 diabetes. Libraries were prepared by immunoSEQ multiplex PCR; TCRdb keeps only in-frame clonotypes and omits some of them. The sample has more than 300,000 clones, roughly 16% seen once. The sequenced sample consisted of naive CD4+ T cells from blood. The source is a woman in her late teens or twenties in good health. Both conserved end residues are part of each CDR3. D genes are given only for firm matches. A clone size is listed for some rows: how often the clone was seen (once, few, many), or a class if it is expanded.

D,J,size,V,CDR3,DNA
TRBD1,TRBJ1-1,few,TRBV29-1,CSVGQGNTEAFF,TGCAGCGTCGGACAGGGGAACACTGAAGCTTTCTTT
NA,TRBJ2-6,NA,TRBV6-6,CASSYGAFSGANVLTF,TGTGCCAGCAGTTACGGGGCTTTCTCTGGGGCCAACGTCCTGACTTTC
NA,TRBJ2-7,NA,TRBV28,CASSRFGYEQYF,TGTGCCAGCAGCCGGTTCGGGTACGAGCAGTACTTC
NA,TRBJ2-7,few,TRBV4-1,CASSQDLLRDYEQYF,TGCGCCAGCAGCCAAGATCTGTTGAGGGATTATGAGCAGTACTTC
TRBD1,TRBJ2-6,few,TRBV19,CASSFVPGQKSGANVLTF,TGTGCCAGTAGTTTCGTCCCGGGACAGAAGTCTGGGGCCAACGTCCTGACTTTC
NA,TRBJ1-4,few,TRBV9,CASSVGTRSNEKLFF,TGTGCCAGCAGCGTTGGGACAAGATCTAATGAAAAACTGTTTTTT
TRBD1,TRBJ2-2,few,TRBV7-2,CASSLVNRGRAGELFF,TGTGCCAGCAGCTTAGTGAACAGGGGGAGAGCCGGGGAGCTGTTTTTT
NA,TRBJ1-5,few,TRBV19,CASTSGSVQPQHF,TGTGCCAGTACCTCAGGGTCAGTTCAGCCCCAGCATTTT
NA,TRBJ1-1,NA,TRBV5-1,CASRVEGSTTEAFF,TGCGCCAGCAGAGTGGAGGGGAGTACCACTGAAGCTTTCTTT
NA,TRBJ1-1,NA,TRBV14,CASSLDRNTEAFF,TGTGCCAGCAGCCTCGACAGAAACACTGAAGCTTTCTTT
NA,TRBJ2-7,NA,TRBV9,CASSVAPLSRADEQYF,TGTGCCAGCAGCGTAGCTCCTCTCTCTCGAGCCGACGAGCAGTACTTC
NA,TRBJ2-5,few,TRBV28,CASTQGERRQYF,TGTGCCAGCACCCAAGGAGAGAGGCGCCAGTACTTC
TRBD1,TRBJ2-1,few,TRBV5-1,CASSFTGTAYNEQFF,TGCGCCAGCAGCTTTACCGGGACAGCCTACAATGAGCAGTTCTTC
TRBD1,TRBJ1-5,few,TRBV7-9,CASSRQGRDQPQHF,TGTGCCAGCAGCCGACAGGGTAGGGATCAGCCCCAGCATTTT
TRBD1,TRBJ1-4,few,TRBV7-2,CASSQGTGPTNEKLFF,TGTGCCAGCAGCCAAGGGACAGGCCCAACTAATGAAAAACTGTTTTTT
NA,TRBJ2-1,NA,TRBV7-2,CASSLEKFRQFF,TGTGCCAGCAGCCTAGAGAAGTTTAGGCAGTTCTTC